What follows are 2 T cell receptor beta chains derived from one specimen sequenced in a study of CD8+CD57+ T cells in acquired aplastic anemia. Genomic DNA constituted the template upon which TCR beta VDJ and CDR3 profiling was performed. Via MiXCR, TCRdb re-called the reads, giving one row per CDR3 protein. The top ten clones hold 7% to 9% of a sample with 250,000 to 300,000 distinct CDR3 sequences, around three fifths of them seen once. The sequencing input was sorted CD4+, CD8+, or CD8+CD57+ T cells (not recorded which) from PBMCs. The receptors come from a human donor with severe aplastic anemia or a healthy control (not recorded which).

The chain combines TRBV25-1 with TRBJ2-3; 7 positions match TRBD2. Germline V gene lookup returns CDR1 MGHDK and CDR2 SYGVNS. V gave up 3 bases and J gave up 2 bases; unmatched junction bases: 5. There are 15 residues in the CDR3. CDR3 sequence: CASSDLAAATDTQYF. In nucleotides, the CDR3 is TGTGCCAGCAGTGATCTAGCGGCAGCCACAGATACGCAGTATTTT.

This clonotype was picked up many times. This chain joins TRBV14 and TRBJ1-3; D not resolved. V was cut by 5 bases and J by 1 base, with 21 bases left in between. Per germline, CDR1 SGHDN and CDR2 FVKESK. This CDR3 has 18 residues. CDR3 protein: CASSSRLGHPSSGNTIYF. CDR3 nucleotides: TGTGCCAGCAGCTCACGTCTAGGGCATCCCTCATCTGGAAACACCATATATTTT.